This T cell receptor (beta chain) was identified in a study of cytomegalovirus exposure and HLA in healthy donors. Points on this clone: The antigen is undetermined.

Study-wide points: Associated with HLA alleles at 0.05 false discovery rate in a later analysis were over 15,000 TCR beta sequences.

Per germline, CDR1 LNHDA and CDR2 SQIVND (reference sequence). The trim removed 2 bases at V and 2 bases at J, leaving 4 bases unmatched. This CDR3 contains 16 residues. PCR primers comprised 60 Vbeta and 13 Jbeta primers. TCRdb's table, derived via immunoSEQ multiplex PCR, lists solely in-frame clones and lacks some. This sample yields about 210,000 clones, of which about three quarters are seen a single time; 1.5% to 2% belongs to the top ten. The rearrangement uses TRBV19 and TRBJ2-5; 11 bases align to TRBD2. The material sequenced was PBMCs. The sequence was obtained from a male donor in good health and CMV-seronegative. This CDR3 reads CASSILASGGQETQYF. CDR3 in DNA: TGTGCCAGTAGTATACTTGCTAGCGGGGGGCAAGAGACCCAGTACTTC.